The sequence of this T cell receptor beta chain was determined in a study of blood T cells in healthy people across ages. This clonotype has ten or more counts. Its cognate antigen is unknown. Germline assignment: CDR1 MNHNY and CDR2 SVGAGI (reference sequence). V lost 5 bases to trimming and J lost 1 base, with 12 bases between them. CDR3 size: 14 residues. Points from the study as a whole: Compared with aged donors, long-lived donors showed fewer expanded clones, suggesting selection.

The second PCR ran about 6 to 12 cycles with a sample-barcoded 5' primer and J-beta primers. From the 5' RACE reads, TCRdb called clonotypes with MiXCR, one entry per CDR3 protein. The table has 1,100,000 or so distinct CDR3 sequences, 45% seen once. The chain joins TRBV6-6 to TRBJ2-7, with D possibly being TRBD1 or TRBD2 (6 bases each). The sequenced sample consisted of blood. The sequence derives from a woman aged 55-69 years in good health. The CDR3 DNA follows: TGTGCCAGCAGTGTGCGGGACACGTCCTACGAGCAGTACTTC. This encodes CASSVRDTSYEQYF.